This T cell receptor beta chain was sequenced in a study of T cells in Graves' hyperthyroidism and ophthalmopathy. The wider study: Prior to any treatment, at the point of initial diagnosis, peripheral blood was collected.

The V gene's germline CDR1 is SGHVS and CDR2 FNYEAQ. CDR3 length: 8 amino acids. From RNA transcripts, TCR beta CDR3 regions were amplified. In the first-round RT-PCR of the TCR CDR3, the HTBI primer set was used. TCRdb re-analysed the multiplex PCR reads in MiXCR, keeping a single row per CDR3 protein. The table has 96,000 or so distinct CDR3 sequences, over 50% seen once. In regard to this clonotype: Its cognate antigen is unknown. Sequence at one end of the junction differs from germline and may be a read error.

Study-wide points: Ophthalmopathy was told apart from stable hyperthyroidism by a 13 V-J model.

This receptor was identified in a woman between 40 and 55 years old with Graves' hyperthyroidism. Specimen: blood. This chain joins TRBV7-6 and TRBJ1-6; D is undetermined. The CDR3: CASSPPHF. CDR3 nucleotide sequence: TGTGCCAGCAGCCCCCCCCACTTT. Variable domain in full (rest from reference TRBV7-6 and TRBJ1-6): GAGVSQSPRYKVTKRGQDVALRCDPISGHVSLYWYRQALGQGPEFLTYFNYEAQQDKSGLPNDRFSAERPEGSISTLTIQRTEQRDSAMYRCASSPPHFGNGTRLTVT.